This T cell receptor (beta chain) was sequenced during a study of T-cell reconstitution after alpha-beta-depleted transplantation in children. Using unique molecular identifiers, the investigators prepared the TCRbeta library. TCRdb fed the PCR reads into MiXCR, producing one record per CDR3 protein. The sample has hundreds of thousands of distinct CDR3 sequences, around 9.6% seen once; the top ten hold less than 8%. At least ten counts were recorded for this clonotype. Sample: PBMCs from the stem cell graft donor, taken from the stem cell graft. This TCR derives from a human donor who donated a stem cell graft to a child with acute lymphoblastic leukemia.

The CDR3 here is CASSRDSGGAYEQYF. The CDR3 DNA sequence: TGTGCCAGCTCACGGGATAGCGGGGGAGCCTACGAGCAGTACTTC. The chain joins TRBV18 to TRBJ2-7, with 9 bases fitting TRBD2. The CDR3 is 15 amino acids. The junction had 6 bases not matched to a gene; V was cut back by 4 bases and J by 2 bases. Germline V gene data show CDR1 as KGHSH and CDR2 as LQKENI.